These T cell receptor beta chains were read from a single sample in a study of cytomegalovirus exposure and HLA in healthy donors. Measured with immunoSEQ multiplex PCR; TCRdb has only the in-frame clones, and not every one. The profile covers 50,000 to 65,000 clones, with more than 60% appearing a single time and roughly 51% taken by the ten largest. Material for sequencing was PBMCs. Every receptor here comes from a man over 45 in good health and CMV-seropositive. Both conserved end residues are part of each CDR3. A D gene is named only where the DNA matches it firmly. Clone size, where shown, is once, few, many, or a class for clones that have expanded.

j_call clone_size d_call v_call cdr3_nt cdr3_aa
TRBJ2-2 NA NA TRBV6-1 TGTGCCAGCAGTGCGACAGTCCCCGGGGAGCTGTTTTTT CASSATVPGELFF
TRBJ2-7 NA TRBD1 TRBV27 TGTGCCAGCAGTTTGTTCTCCGGACAGGGAATCCACGAGCAGTACTTC CASSLFSGQGIHEQYF
TRBJ2-7 few TRBD1 TRBV27 TGTGCCAGCAAGCGACAGGGTGCGGATGAGCAGTACTTC CASKRQGADEQYF
TRBJ2-2 NA NA TRBV6-1 TGTGCCAGCTCCCCAGGGGCCAGCGACGGGGAGCTGTTTTTT CASSPGASDGELFF
TRBJ2-3 NA NA TRBV4-1 TGCGCCAGCAGCCAAGATTATGACCGGGGGGCCCTAGATACGCAGTATTTT CASSQDYDRGALDTQYF
TRBJ1-1 NA NA TRBV29-1 TGCAGCGTTGGGGGGACTTCCAAGAAAACTTACACTGAAGCTTTCTTT CSVGGTSKKTYTEAFF
TRBJ2-5 few TRBD2 TRBV5-1 TGCGCCAGCAGCTTCGGAGCGGGAGGGTATATCCAAGAGACCCAGTACTTC CASSFGAGGYIQETQYF
TRBJ2-4 NA NA TRBV2 TGTGCCAGCAGTCCTTACAGGGAAAACATTCAGTACTTC CASSPYRENIQYF
TRBJ1-5 NA TRBD1 TRBV6-1 TGTGCCAGCAGTCGAAAGGCAGGGGGCGGTTTGTACCAGCATTTT CASSRKAGGGLYQHF
TRBJ2-1 NA NA TRBV4-3 TGCGCCAGCAGCCAAGCTATCATCGTCATGATCTACAATGAGCAGTTCTTC CASSQAIIVMIYNEQFF
TRBJ1-5 NA NA TRBV6-5 TGTGCCAGCAGGGGTAACAGCAATCAGCCCCAGAATTTT CASRGNSNQPQNF
TRBJ1-2 NA NA TRBV6-6 TGTGCCAGCAGCCCGGCTACAGGAGCTAACTATGGCTACACCTTC CASSPATGANYGYTF
TRBJ2-5 NA NA TRBV6-5 TGTGCCAGCACCTCCCCAGGAGAGACCCAGTACTTC CASTSPGETQYF
TRBJ2-2 NA TRBD2 TRBV30 TGTGCCTGGAGTGCTAGCGGGGGAATTTCCGGGGAGCTGTTTTTT CAWSASGGISGELFF
TRBJ1-5 NA TRBD1 TRBV5-8 TGTGCCAGCAGCTTGGCCTCGTACAGGGGGCGCATGGGAAGCAATCAGCCCCAGCATTTT CASSLASYRGRMGSNQPQHF
TRBJ2-7 NA NA TRBV10-3 TGTGCCATCAAAGCGGCAGGGGCGTCCCACGAGCAGTACTTC CAIKAAGASHEQYF
TRBJ1-5 NA NA TRBV30 TGTGCCTGGAGTGCCCGGGGAGGCAATCAGCCCCAGCATTTT CAWSARGGNQPQHF
TRBJ1-6 NA NA TRBV27 TGTGCCAGCAGTTTATCGGGGCAGGGTACAGGCTCCTATAATTCACCCCTCCACTTT CASSLSGQGTGSYNSPLHF
TRBJ2-7 once NA TRBV29-1 TGCAGCGCCGTGACAGGCTTTTACGAGCAGTACTTC CSAVTGFYEQYF
TRBJ2-7 NA TRBD2 TRBV5-4 TGTGCCAGCAGCTTGGGGGCGGGGGGGAGCTCCTACGAGCAGTACTTC CASSLGAGGSSYEQYF
TRBJ2-1 NA TRBD2 TRBV7-9 TGTGCCAGCAGCTTAGGGGGAGGGTCGTACAATGAGCAGTTCTTC CASSLGGGSYNEQFF
TRBJ2-3 NA NA TRBV27 TGTGCCAGCAGTGGGAACAGGGCATGGGATACGCAGTATTTT CASSGNRAWDTQYF
TRBJ2-1 NA TRBD2 TRBV7-9 TGTGCCAGCAGCTTACCCCCGAGACTAGCGGGAGTACGGAATGAGCAGTTCTTC CASSLPPRLAGVRNEQFF
TRBJ1-1 few NA TRBV6-5 TGTGCCAGCAGTTACGATGGTTTTCTCGGGACTGAAGCTTTCTTT CASSYDGFLGTEAFF
TRBJ1-2 NA NA TRBV5-1 TGCGCCAGCAGCTTGGGTGATATGAGGGAAGTTGGCTATACCTTC CASSLGDMREVGYTF
TRBJ2-5 once TRBD1 TRBV28 TGTGCCAGCAGTTTTATAGGACAGGGCCAAGAGACCCAGTACTTC CASSFIGQGQETQYF
TRBJ1-4 NA NA TRBV7-9 TGTGCCAGCAGCTTCTCCGGGTTAAATGAAAAACTGTTTTTT CASSFSGLNEKLFF
TRBJ2-1 NA TRBD2 TRBV5-1 TGCGCCAGCAGCTCCCGCGGACTAGCGGGAGCGGGGTCCTACAATGAGCAGTTCTTC CASSSRGLAGAGSYNEQFF
TRBJ2-4 few TRBD2 TRBV5-4 TGTGCCAGCAGCTTGGCGGGAGGGCGGGTATGGTACTTC CASSLAGGRVWYF
TRBJ2-2 NA NA TRBV5-8 TGTGCCAGCAGCCACAGGGAAAGGGCCGGGGAGCTGTTTTTT CASSHRERAGELFF
TRBJ2-5 NA NA TRBV7-8 TGTGCCAGCAGCTTTACAGGGGGGGGGACCCAGTACTTC CASSFTGGGTQYF
TRBJ1-1 NA NA TRBV6-1 TGTGCCAGCAGTTTTTATCGAGTAGAGGGCACTGAAGCTTTCTTT CASSFYRVEGTEAFF
TRBJ2-5 NA NA TRBV6-5 TGTGCCAGCAGCCCCACCAGGGAATCCTTCGAGACCCAGTACTTC CASSPTRESFETQYF
TRBJ2-5 NA TRBD1 TRBV18 TGTGCCAGCTCAAAGGGACAGCTAGAGACCCAGTACTTC CASSKGQLETQYF
TRBJ2-1 NA NA TRBV7-8 TGTGCCAGCAGCTTTAGCGCGAGCTCCTACAATGAGCAGTTCTTC CASSFSASSYNEQFF
TRBJ1-6 NA NA TRBV28 TGTGTCAGCAGTTTTCGGCAGGCGTTAATTGTAAATTCACCCCTCCACTTT CVSSFRQALIVNSPLHF
TRBJ2-3 NA TRBD2 TRBV7-9 TGTGCCAGCAGCTCCCTGGGGGGGGGTGAGATTTGGGGCACAGATACGCAGTATTTT CASSSLGGGEIWGTDTQYF
TRBJ1-1 NA TRBD1 TRBV18 TGTGCCAGCTCACCGGACAGGTGGGCTTTCTTT CASSPDRWAFF
TRBJ1-5 NA TRBD1 TRBV7-8 TGTGCCAGCAGCTTAGAGGGACAGGGTTTCAATCAGCCCCAGCATTTT CASSLEGQGFNQPQHF
TRBJ2-7 once NA TRBV11-2 TGTGCCAGCAGCCTCGGACAGCTCTACGAGCAGTACTTC CASSLGQLYEQYF
TRBJ2-7 NA TRBD1 TRBV10-1 TGCGCCAGCAGTGGTACCGGGACAGACTCCTACGAGCAGTACTTC CASSGTGTDSYEQYF
TRBJ2-7 NA TRBD1 TRBV6-1 TGTGCCAGCAATGTCGGACAGGGCCGGGGGGAGCAGTACTTC CASNVGQGRGEQYF
TRBJ2-5 NA TRBD2 TRBV7-2 TGTGCCAGCAGCCCCTCTGGTCTAGCGGGGGGGCCCGACTTC CASSPSGLAGGPDF
TRBJ2-4 few TRBD2 TRBV5-5 TGTGCCAGCAGCCCTGGAGATCGGGGGGGCTGGGACATTCAGTACTTC CASSPGDRGGWDIQYF
TRBJ2-3 once NA TRBV6-1 TGTGCCAGCAGGCGATCGACAGGCCTAACAGATACGCAGTATTTT CASRRSTGLTDTQYF
TRBJ2-7 few NA TRBV6-6 TGTGCCAGCAGTTACGGAGGTGGGGCCTACGAGCAGTACTTC CASSYGGGAYEQYF
TRBJ2-7 NA TRBD1 TRBV28 TGTGCCAGCAGTTTTGGGGACAGGGGAGGCGAGCAGTACTTC CASSFGDRGGEQYF
TRBJ2-7 NA TRBD1 TRBV6-5 TGTGCCAGCAGTGAACGGACAGGCTCTTACGAGCAGTACTTC CASSERTGSYEQYF
TRBJ2-1 NA NA TRBV7-3 TGTGCCAGCAGCTTAGGGACTTACAATGAGCAGTTCTTC CASSLGTYNEQFF
TRBJ2-7 NA TRBD1 TRBV28 TGTGCCAGCAGTTCGAGACAGGGTGGACGCTCCTACGAGCAGTACTTC CASSSRQGGRSYEQYF
TRBJ1-1 NA NA TRBV14 TGTGCCAGCAGCCAGCGCCTACCCCGGGGGAACACTGAAGCTTTCTTT CASSQRLPRGNTEAFF
TRBJ2-1 NA NA TRBV18 TGTGCCAGCTCTCCCAGGGTCAGCTCCTACAATGAGCAGTTCTTC CASSPRVSSYNEQFF